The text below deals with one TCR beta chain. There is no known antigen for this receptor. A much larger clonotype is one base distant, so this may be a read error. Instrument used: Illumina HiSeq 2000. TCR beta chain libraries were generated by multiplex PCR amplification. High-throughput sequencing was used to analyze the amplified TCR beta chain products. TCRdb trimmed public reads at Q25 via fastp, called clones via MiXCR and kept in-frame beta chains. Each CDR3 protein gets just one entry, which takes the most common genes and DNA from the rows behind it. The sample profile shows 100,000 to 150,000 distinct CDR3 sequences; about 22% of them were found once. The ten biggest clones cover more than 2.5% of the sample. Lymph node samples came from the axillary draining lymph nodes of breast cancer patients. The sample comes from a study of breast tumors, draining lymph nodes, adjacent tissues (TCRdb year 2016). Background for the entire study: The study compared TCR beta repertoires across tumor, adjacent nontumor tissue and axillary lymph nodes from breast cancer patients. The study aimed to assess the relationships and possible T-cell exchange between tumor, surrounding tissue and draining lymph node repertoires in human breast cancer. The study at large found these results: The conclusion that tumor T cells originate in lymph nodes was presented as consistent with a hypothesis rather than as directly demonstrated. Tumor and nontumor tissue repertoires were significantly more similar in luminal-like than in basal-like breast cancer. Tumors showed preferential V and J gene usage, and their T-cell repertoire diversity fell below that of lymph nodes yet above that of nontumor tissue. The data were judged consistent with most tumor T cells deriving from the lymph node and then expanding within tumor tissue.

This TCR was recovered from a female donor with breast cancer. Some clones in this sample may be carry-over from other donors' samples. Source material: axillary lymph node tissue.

The nucleotides read TGTGCCGGTAAGGGGACCGCCAGTTCCTACGAGCAGTACTTC. This yields the protein CAGKGTASSYEQYF. Rearrangement joined TRBV19 to TRBJ2-7, with the D gene possibly TRBD1 or TRBD2, each one fitting 5 bases. Looking up the germline V gene (reference sequence) yields CDR1 LNHDA and CDR2 SQIVND. V is cut by 11 bases and J by 1 base, and the space between the germline ends is 18 bases. The CDR3, from cysteine to phenylalanine, totals 14 residues. Left in the record is the CDR3 DNA by itself, 42 bases read in frame from the first base.